This T cell receptor (beta chain) originates from a study of cytomegalovirus exposure and HLA in healthy donors. Study-wide results and caveats: The authors later found HLA-associated TCR beta chains more clonally expanded than equally common others. In vitro confirmation showed three CMV-associated chains to be CMV antigen specific. Some V segments, including TRBV6-2 and TRBV6-3, were excluded as indistinguishable.

The PCR used 60 Vbeta and 13 Jbeta primers. Clones were read by immunoSEQ multiplex PCR, and TCRdb kept only the in-frame ones, dropping some. The sample comprises 210,000 or so clones, over 75% of which are singletons, and 1.5% to 2% rests with the top ten. V shed 5 bases, J shed 0 bases, and the junction held 9 bases outside the gene matches. Germline values: CDR1 SGHTA, CDR2 FQGNSA. The CDR3 has 18 amino acids. Notes on this clone: As yet, its antigen is unknown.

This receptor was identified in a young man in good health and CMV-seronegative. The sequencing sample was made of PBMCs. The chain uses TRBV7-2 and TRBJ2-1; TRBD2 matches 11 bases. The CDR3 reads CASSHSGGGSSSYNEQFF. The CDR3 DNA is TGTGCCAGCAGCCATAGCGGGGGGGGGTCGAGCTCCTACAATGAGCAGTTCTTC.